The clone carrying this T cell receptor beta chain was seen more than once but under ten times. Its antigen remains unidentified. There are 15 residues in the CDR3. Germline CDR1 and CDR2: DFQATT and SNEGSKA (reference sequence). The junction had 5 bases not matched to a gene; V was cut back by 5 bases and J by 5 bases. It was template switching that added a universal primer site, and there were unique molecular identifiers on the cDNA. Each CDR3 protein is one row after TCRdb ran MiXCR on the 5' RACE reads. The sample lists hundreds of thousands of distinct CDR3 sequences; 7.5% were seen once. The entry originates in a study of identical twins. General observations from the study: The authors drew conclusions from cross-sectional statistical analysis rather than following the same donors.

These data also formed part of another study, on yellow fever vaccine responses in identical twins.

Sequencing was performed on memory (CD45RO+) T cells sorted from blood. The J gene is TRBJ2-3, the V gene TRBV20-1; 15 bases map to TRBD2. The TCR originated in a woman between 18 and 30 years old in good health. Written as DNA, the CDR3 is TGCAGTGCTGGAGGACTAGCGGGGGGGCGAGATACGCAGTATTTT. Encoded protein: CSAGGLAGGRDTQYF.